The clone carrying this TCR beta chain turned up a few times. The CDR3 runs 15 residues. Germline CDR1 is SQVTM and CDR2 is ANQGSEA. Losses at the gene ends were 3 bases for V and 10 bases for J; bases not matched to a gene: 11. PCR employed 60 Vbeta and 13 Jbeta primers. Sequencing was performed with immunoSEQ multiplex PCR; in TCRdb, only in-frame clones are kept and a portion is missing. The data hold about 150,000 clones, with 8.5% to 10% observed a single time. The entry originates in a study of cytomegalovirus exposure and HLA in healthy donors. The receptor comes from a man between 45 and 60 years old in good health and CMV-seronegative. The source material was PBMCs. The chain joins TRBV29-1 to TRBJ2-1; TRBD2 matches at 11 bases. The CDR3 DNA is TGCAGCGTTGACCTAGGCCTAGCGGGGGGTAAGGAGCAGTTCTTC. Translating gives CSVDLGLAGGKEQFF.